This TCR beta chain comes out of a study of patients and donors after allogeneic stem cell transplantation. This clonotype was recorded at least ten times. TCRdb reanalysed the RT-PCR reads using MiXCR and keeps one entry per CDR3 protein. This sample has tens of thousands of distinct CDR3 sequences; around a quarter occur once, and the top ten carry more than 25%. In germline, CDR1 is SQVTM, CDR2 ANQGSEA. The CDR3 sequence is 15 residues long. Trimming cost V 4 bases and J 1 base, with 16 bases left between them. This TCR derives from a human donor who was either an allogeneic HSCT recipient or a stem cell or donor lymphocyte infusion donor (not recorded which). It is not recorded whose cells these are; they may come from a transplant donor. J is TRBJ1-1 and V is TRBV29-1, with D perhaps matching TRBD1 (5 bases). Sequenced: blood, either unsorted or a sorted T cell fraction (not recorded which). CDR3 sequence: CSVVGLPSRNTEAFF. In DNA form, the CDR3 reads TGCAGCGTTGTGGGACTCCCCAGTCGGAACACTGAAGCTTTCTTT.